Below are 18 T cell receptor beta chains sequenced from a single sample in a study of untreated major depressive disorder. Libraries were prepared by immunoSEQ multiplex PCR; TCRdb keeps only in-frame clonotypes and omits some of them. The sample yields approximately 20,000 clones, about 93% seen once. The sample consisted of CD4+ T cells from PBMCs. The receptor set was obtained from a man aged 30 to 39 in good health.

CDR3 nucleotides: TGTGCCAGCTCACCGTACGCCGGGACTATCGGCTCTGGAAACACCATATATTTT. Its translation is CASSPYAGTIGSGNTIYF. This chain connects TRBV18 to TRBJ1-3; weak D call: TRBD1 (5 bases). The V end was cut by 3 bases, the J end by 0 bases, with 18 bases between. The germline V gene has CDR1 KGHSH and CDR2 LQKENI. The CDR3 spans 18 residues.

The V gene is TRBV5-1, the J gene TRBJ2-7; D perhaps matches TRBD2 (6 bases). Trimming took off 0 bases at V and 3 bases at J, with 10 bases between the two ends. The CDR3 sequence is 14 residues long. The germline CDR1 and CDR2 sequences are SGHRS and YFSETQ. CDR3 protein: CASSLVAGYYEQYF. CDR3 DNA: TGCGCCAGCAGCTTGGTGGCGGGGTACTACGAGCAGTACTTC.

This chain joins TRBV4-2 and TRBJ2-7, with 7 bases matching TRBD2. There are 15 residues in the CDR3. V trimming: 2 bases; J trimming: 0 bases; junction bases outside the gene matches: 4. Germline assignment: CDR1 LGHNA and CDR2 YNFKEQ. For the CDR3, the DNA is TGTGCCAGCAGCCAACCCGGGGGGACCTCCTACGAGCAGTACTTC. Amino acid sequence: CASSQPGGTSYEQYF.

This chain connects TRBV5-4 to TRBJ1-5; the D is unclear. This CDR3 region has 15 residues. Germline V gene lookup returns CDR1 SGHNT and CDR2 YYREEE (reference sequence). V shed 3 bases and J shed 0 bases, with 10 bases lying between them. CDR3 in DNA: TGTGCCAGCAGCTCCGGCCCTGTTAGCAATCAGCCCCAGCATTTT. Amino acids: CASSSGPVSNQPQHF.

In DNA, the CDR3 is TGCAGTGCTAGCGAATCCGAGCAGTACTTC. Its translation is CSASESEQYF. The J gene is TRBJ2-7, the V gene TRBV20-1; D is undetermined. CDR1 and CDR2 (germline): DFQATT, SNEGSKA (reference sequence). Trimming stripped 3 bases from V and 6 bases from J, with 6 bases between. This CDR3 spans 10 amino acids.

V usage is TRBV27 and J usage is TRBJ2-2; D may be TRBD1 (6 bases). The CDR3 extends over 16 amino acids. Between the trimmed V and J ends, which lost 2 bases and 1 base, there was a span of 11 bases. The germline V gene encodes CDR1 MNHEY and CDR2 SMNVEV (reference sequence). The DNA of the CDR3 is TGTGCCAGCAGTTTACCAAAACAGGGGAACACCGGGGAGCTGTTTTTT. It translates to CASSLPKQGNTGELFF.

CDR3 residues: CASSLARASGRLMGEQYF. The CDR3 nucleotides are TGTGCCAGCAGCTTAGCTAGGGCGAGCGGGAGGTTAATGGGCGAGCAGTACTTC. The J gene is TRBJ2-7, the V gene TRBV7-2; the match to TRBD2 covers 9 bases. V trimming: 0 bases; J trimming: 6 bases; junction bases outside the gene matches: 15. In germline, CDR1 is SGHTA, CDR2 FQGNSA. CDR3 length: 18 residues.

The chain joins TRBV5-4 to TRBJ1-1; D ambiguous. This CDR3 region has 11 residues. Trimming took 7 bases from V and 3 from J, leaving 7 bases between them. From germline, CDR1 is SGHNT and CDR2 YYREEE (reference sequence). CDR3: CASRLDTEAFF. The CDR3, as DNA: TGTGCCAGCCGACTGGACACTGAAGCTTTCTTT.

V gene TRBV9 combines with J gene TRBJ2-1; maybe TRBD2 (6 bases). Per the germline V gene, CDR1 is SGDLS and CDR2 is YYNGEE. V was shortened by 6 bases and J by 6 bases, with 13 bases between the two germline ends. The length of the CDR3 is 13 residues. The CDR3 here is CASNYMGGNEQFF. CDR3 nucleotide sequence: TGTGCCAGCAACTACATGGGGGGCAATGAGCAGTTCTTC.

The chain combines TRBV9 with TRBJ2-2, with D maybe TRBD1 (7 bases). Germline loops: CDR1 SGDLS, CDR2 YYNGEE. This CDR3 is 15 amino acids long. Trimming pared 3 bases from V and 4 bases from J, leaving 13 bases between. The CDR3 sequence is CASSAGDSLTGELFF. The CDR3 nucleotides are TGTGCCAGCAGCGCGGGGGACAGTCTCACCGGGGAGCTGTTTTTT.

This chain joins TRBV6-5 and TRBJ2-1, with 9 bases aligning to TRBD2. The V segment lost 9 bases and the J segment 7 bases; nucleotides outside the gene matches: 4. This CDR3 has 12 amino acids. Germline-derived CDR1 and CDR2 are MNHEY and SVGAGI. The CDR3 protein is CASSGRKNEQFF. The CDR3 bases are TGTGCCAGTAGCGGGAGAAAGAATGAGCAGTTCTTC.

V gene TRBV7-3 combines with J gene TRBJ2-1; D unresolved. With 5 bases removed from V and 6 bases from J, the gap between germline ends came to 20 bases. Germline CDR1 and CDR2: SGHTA and FQGTGA. The CDR3 is made up of 16 amino acids. The CDR3 protein is CASSMTGGQHGNEQFF. CDR3 nucleotide sequence: TGTGCCAGCAGCATGACGGGTGGGCAACACGGCAATGAGCAGTTCTTC.

The chain joins TRBV19 to TRBJ2-5; 10 bases map to TRBD2. The CDR3 is 14 amino acids. Losses at the gene ends were 4 bases for V and 3 bases for J; bases not matched to a gene: 2. From germline, CDR1 is LNHDA and CDR2 SQIVND (reference sequence). This chain's CDR3 is CASSSLAGEETQYF. CDR3 bases: TGTGCCAGTAGTAGCCTAGCGGGAGAAGAGACCCAGTACTTC.

The chain combines TRBV7-8 with TRBJ1-2; D is possibly TRBD1 (5 bases). The V gene's germline CDR1 is SGHVS and CDR2 FQNEAQ. The CDR3 runs to 15 residues. V was pared by 2 bases and J by 6 bases, with 16 bases between. The CDR3: CASSLSYGQGDGYTF. The CDR3 nucleotides are TGTGCCAGCAGCTTATCATACGGTCAGGGAGATGGCTACACCTTC.

DNA for the CDR3: TGTGCCAGCTCACCACAGAGGGGGCAGTATGGCTACACCTTC. Translation gives CASSPQRGQYGYTF. This sequence joins TRBV18 and TRBJ1-2; 7 nucleotides align to TRBD1. Trimming removed 1 base from V and 5 bases from J; junction bases left unmatched: 4. Germline loops: CDR1 KGHSH, CDR2 LQKENI. The CDR3 spans 14 residues. The complete variable domain, with remaining parts taken from reference TRBV18 and TRBJ1-2, reads NAGVMQNPRHLVRRRGQEARLRCSPMKGHSHVYWYRQLPEEGLKFMVYLQKENIIDESGMPKERFSAEFPKEGPSILRIQQVVRGDSAAYFCASSPQRGQYGYTFGSGTRLTVV.

The rearrangement joins TRBV7-3 to TRBJ2-5; D is perhaps TRBD1 (6 bases). With 4 bases removed from V and 2 bases from J, the gap between germline ends came to 14 bases. Germline V CDR1 and CDR2: SGHTA, FQGTGA. The CDR3 has 15 residues. The CDR3 DNA follows: TGTGCCAGCAGCTCCGGGACACCCTCACAAGAGACCCAGTACTTC. This translates into CASSSGTPSQETQYF.

V is TRBV5-1 and J is TRBJ2-5, with 10 bases matching TRBD2. The CDR3 totals 15 residues. Germline trimming cut 0 bases from V and 4 bases from J; bases unmatched to any gene: 3. The germline V gene encodes CDR1 SGHRS and CDR2 YFSETQ. CDR3 sequence (DNA): TGCGCCAGCAGCTTGGTAGCGGGGGGAAGAGAGACCCAGTACTTC. It encodes CASSLVAGGRETQYF.

This chain links TRBV27 with TRBJ2-2, with D maybe TRBD2 (6 bases). The V and J ends lost 2 bases and 6 bases respectively, with 16 bases between them. In germline, CDR1 is MNHEY, CDR2 SMNVEV (reference sequence). The CDR3 length is 16 residues. Here the CDR3 DNA reads TGTGCCAGCAGTTTAATACCGGGACTGCGGTCCGGGGAGCTGTTTTTT. Amino acid sequence: CASSLIPGLRSGELFF.